The 2 T cell receptor beta chains in this list originate from one sample, sequenced in a study of a mutant IDH1 vaccine in newly diagnosed glioma. Profiled with immunoSEQ multiplex PCR; TCRdb holds only in-frame clones, not every one. The sample lists 55,000 to 70,000 clones; about four fifths were seen once. As to time point: baseline, week 1 (first vaccination visit). Treatment of the sample: pre-vaccination baseline after standard-of-care therapy. The specimen comprised PBMCs, sampled from a glioma patient treated with radiotherapy, temozolomide or both. The receptors here all came from a man aged 50-60 years with glioma.

The chain carries TRBV6-5 and TRBJ2-3, with D uncertain. Trimming shortened V by 0 bases and J by 4 bases, and 11 bases separated the two germline ends. The length of the CDR3 is 15 residues. Germline V gene lookup returns CDR1 MNHEY and CDR2 SVGAGI. The CDR3 bases are TGTGCCAGCAGTTACTCGAGTAGAAGTGCAGATACGCAGTATTTT. Its protein product is CASSYSSRSADTQYF.

This clone was seen only a few times. The J gene is TRBJ1-5, the V gene TRBV2; D perhaps matches TRBD1 (6 bases). Germline CDR1 SNHLY, CDR2 FYNNEI. CDR3 length equals 14 residues. V was trimmed by 8 bases and J by 0 bases, leaving 11 bases between them. CDR3: CASGNRDSNQPQHF. The DNA of the CDR3 is TGTGCCAGCGGAAACAGGGATAGCAATCAGCCCCAGCATTTT.